Below are 20 T cell receptor beta chains sequenced from a single sample in a study of CD8 T cells in ankylosing spondylitis. TCRdb re-derived calls from the 5' RACE reads in MiXCR, one entry per CDR3 protein. The data hold about 440,000 distinct CDR3 sequences, with over 15% observed a single time. Study-level results: Characteristic of ankylosing spondylitis blood, it appeared, was a TCR beta motif comprising about 8 highly homologous variants.

Their cognate antigens are unknown. Sample: blood, either unsorted or a sorted T cell fraction (not recorded which). The receptors derive from a male donor with ankylosing spondylitis.

The gene calls are TRBV20-1 and TRBJ2-3; D may be TRBD2 (6 bases). The germline V gene encodes CDR1 DFQATT and CDR2 SNEGSKA (reference sequence). Trimming took 5 bases from V and 2 from J, leaving 11 bases between them. The CDR3 is made up of 13 amino acids. Written as DNA, the CDR3 is TGCAGTGCTTGGGAGGACAACACAGATACGCAGTATTTT. Encoded protein: CSAWEDNTDTQYF.

V usage is TRBV27 and J usage is TRBJ2-3; a weak D match, TRBD2 (6 bases). In germline, CDR1 is MNHEY, CDR2 SMNVEV (reference sequence). V lost 5 bases, J lost 0 bases, and 18 bases lay in between. CDR3 length equals 17 residues. CDR3 nucleotides: TGTGCCAGCAGTCTTACGACTAGAGGTTTGAGCACAGATACGCAGTATTTT. This gives the protein CASSLTTRGLSTDTQYF.

This clonotype was picked up many times. The chain couples TRBV7-2 to TRBJ2-5; the D gene is possibly TRBD2 (5 bases). The CDR3 is made up of 13 amino acids. The V gene's germline CDR1 is SGHTA and CDR2 FQGNSA. V lost 6 bases and J 4 bases, leaving 12 bases between the germline ends. For the CDR3, the DNA is TGTGCCAGCAGACTAGGGTCGAGAGAGACCCAGTACTTC. Its translation is CASRLGSRETQYF.

This clonotype appeared a few times. V usage is TRBV20-1 and J usage is TRBJ1-3; possible D gene TRBD1, 5 bases. Germline-derived CDR1 and CDR2 are DFQATT and SNEGSKA (reference sequence). Trimming stripped 0 bases from V and 7 bases from J, with 13 bases between. The CDR3 extends over 14 amino acids. The CDR3 here is CSARDPRVDNTIYF. The CDR3 nucleotides are TGCAGTGCTAGAGATCCCAGGGTCGATAACACCATATATTTT.

This chain joins TRBV2 and TRBJ2-5; no reliable D call. The V end lost 3 bases, the J end lost 4 bases, and 9 bases lay between the germline ends. CDR3 length: 13 residues. Per the germline V gene, CDR1 is SNHLY and CDR2 is FYNNEI. CDR3: CASSEGHRETQYF. In nucleotides, the CDR3 is TGTGCCAGCAGTGAGGGTCATAGAGAGACCCAGTACTTC.

V usage is TRBV24-1 and J usage is TRBJ2-6, with TRBD2 as a possible D gene (5 bases). Germline assignment: CDR1 KGHDR and CDR2 SFDVKD. The V and J ends lost 9 bases and 1 base respectively, with 15 bases between them. The CDR3 consists of 16 residues. CDR3 amino acids: CATEAGFGSGANVLTF. Here the CDR3 DNA reads TGTGCCACCGAGGCGGGCTTCGGGTCTGGGGCCAACGTCCTGACTTTC.

This clonotype was seen many times. The CDR3 protein is CSARENTEAFF. In DNA, the CDR3 is TGCAGTGCTAGGGAGAACACTGAAGCTTTCTTT. This chain links TRBV20-1 with TRBJ1-1; D is undetermined. This CDR3 is 11 amino acids long. Trimming left V 3 bases short and J 1 base short, with 3 bases between. The V gene's germline CDR1 is DFQATT and CDR2 SNEGSKA (reference sequence).

J is TRBJ2-1 and V is TRBV2; TRBD2 is a possible D gene (7 bases). The germline CDR1 and CDR2 sequences are SNHLY and FYNNEI. Trimming shortened V by 8 bases and J by 8 bases, and 19 bases separated the two germline ends. The CDR3 loop spans 14 amino acids. CDR3: CASEGGGRKDEQFF. In nucleotides, the CDR3 is TGTGCCAGCGAGGGGGGCGGGAGAAAGGATGAGCAGTTCTTC.

This clonotype appeared a few times. The chain is built from TRBV12-3 or TRBV12-4 and TRBJ1-2; 10 positions agree with TRBD1. This CDR3 has 15 residues. V lost 6 bases to trimming and J lost 4 bases; unmatched junction nucleotides: 8. The CDR3 loop reads CASSPGTGVAYGYTF. The CDR3 region has the DNA TGTGCCAGCAGCCCCGGGACAGGGGTGGCCTATGGCTACACCTTC.

This clonotype was seen ten or more times. This chain connects TRBV5-1 to TRBJ2-3; a possible D gene is TRBD2 (6 bases). The CDR3 extends over 17 amino acids. From germline, CDR1 is SGHRS and CDR2 YFSETQ. Trimming stripped 0 bases from V and 1 base from J, with 15 bases between. In nucleotides, the CDR3 is TGCGCCAGCAGCTTGGCCGGGGGACTCTCTGGCACAGATACGCAGTATTTT. It yields the protein CASSLAGGLSGTDTQYF.

The V and J genes are TRBV7-3 and TRBJ1-1, with a possible D match to TRBD1 (5 bases). The CDR3 length is 13 residues. V gave up 5 bases and J gave up 6 bases, with 13 bases separating them. The germline V gene encodes CDR1 SGHTA and CDR2 FQGTGA. CDR3 loop: CASSRDLKAEAFF. The CDR3 DNA reads as TGTGCCAGCAGCCGGGACCTGAAGGCTGAAGCTTTCTTT.

The chain has TRBV15 and TRBJ2-2; no clear D gene. The CDR3 spans 18 residues. Trimming left V 0 bases short and J 6 bases short, with 20 bases between. In germline, CDR1 is LNHNV, CDR2 YYDKDF (reference sequence). CDR3: CATSRDRYWQLKSGELFF. The CDR3 DNA follows: TGTGCCACCAGCAGAGACCGTTACTGGCAGCTAAAGTCCGGGGAGCTGTTTTTT. Filled out from reference TRBV15 and TRBJ2-2, the complete variable domain reads DAMVIQNPRYQVTQFGKPVTLSCSQTLNHNVMYWYQQKSSQAPKLLFHYYDKDFNNEADTPDNFQSRRPNTSFCFLDIRSPGLGDTAMYLCATSRDRYWQLKSGELFFGEGSRLTVL.

This clonotype was counted only a few times. The genes are TRBV20-1 and TRBJ2-1; 13 nucleotides align to TRBD2. Germline V gene sequence: CDR1 DFQATT, CDR2 SNEGSKA (reference sequence). Trimming took 3 bases from V and 7 from J; bases not matched to a gene: 6. CDR3 length equals 15 residues. The CDR3 nucleotides are TGCAGTGCTAGCCCACTAGCGGGGGGGCGGAATGAGCAGTTCTTC. Translating it yields CSASPLAGGRNEQFF.

The chain recombines TRBV12-3 or TRBV12-4 with TRBJ2-3; possible D gene TRBD2, 6 bases. The CDR3 consists of 19 residues. The germline V and J ends were trimmed by 3 bases and 1 base, with 23 bases remaining between them. The CDR3 nucleotides read TGTGCCAGCAGTTTGGGGGGAACGGCGTGGGACCGCCGCACAGATACGCAGTATTTT. Its protein is CASSLGGTAWDRRTDTQYF.

For this clonotype: At one end the junction does not follow the germline gene, possibly because of a read error. Written as DNA, the CDR3 is TGTGCCACCAGCTTAGCGGGAGTAGACACCGGGGAGCTGTTTTTT. Protein sequence: CATSLAGVDTGELFF. This chain joins TRBV5-6 and TRBJ2-2; 9 nucleotides line up with TRBD2. The CDR3 covers 15 residues. The germline V gene encodes CDR1 SGHDT and CDR2 YYEEEE.

The gene calls are TRBV11-2 and TRBJ1-1; the D gene is possibly TRBD1 (5 bases). The CDR3 is 15 amino acids. Trimming shortened V by 4 bases and J by 0 bases, and 12 bases separated the two germline ends. From germline, CDR1 is SGHAT and CDR2 FQNNGV. CDR3 amino acids: CASSYPQDMNTEAFF. The CDR3, as DNA: TGTGCCAGCAGCTACCCACAGGACATGAACACTGAAGCTTTCTTT. Combining the CDR3 with reference TRBV11-2 and TRBJ1-1 gives the whole variable domain EAGVAQSPRYKIIEKRQSVAFWCNPISGHATLYWYQQILGQGPKLLIQFQNNGVVDDSQLPKDRFSAERLKGVDSTLKIQPAKLEDSAVYLCASSYPQDMNTEAFFGQGTRLTVV.

This clonotype was seen a few times. The chain employs TRBV29-1 and TRBJ2-5, with D unclear. The V gene lost 2 bases and the J gene lost 7 bases, with 14 bases spanning the gap. CDR1 SQVTM and CDR2 ANQGSEA come from the germline V gene. This CDR3 has 13 amino acids. The CDR3 DNA reads as TGCAGCGTTGAAAGACGGCCGGCAGGGACCCAGTACTTC. It is translated as CSVERRPAGTQYF.

V is TRBV10-3 and J is TRBJ2-3; no clear D gene. The CDR3 spans 15 residues. V lost 0 bases and J lost 5, with 12 bases in between. Germline CDR1 is ENHRY and CDR2 is SYGVKD. CDR3 amino acids: CAISESAAYRDTQYF. The CDR3 DNA reads TGTGCCATCAGTGAGTCGGCAGCTTATAGAGATACGCAGTATTTT.

This clonotype turned up a few times. The J gene is TRBJ2-2, the V gene TRBV2; tentative D call: TRBD1 (6 bases). V was shortened by 3 bases and J by 5 bases, with 10 bases between the two germline ends. CDR1 is SNHLY and CDR2 is FYNNEI in the germline V gene. The CDR3 covers 14 residues. The CDR3 DNA is TGTGCCAGCAGTGACAGGGGACGGACCGGGGAGCTGTTTTTT. Its translation: CASSDRGRTGELFF.

This clonotype was observed many times. J is TRBJ1-2 and V is TRBV7-8, with no clear D. V lost 5 bases and J lost 5, with 12 bases in between. This CDR3 contains 13 residues. The germline V gene has CDR1 SGHVS and CDR2 FQNEAQ. The CDR3 nucleotides are TGTGCCAGCAGCCCCCGTGGCAGTTATGGCTACACCTTC. As protein: CASSPRGSYGYTF.